The T cell receptor beta chain described here comes from a study of Ad26.COV2.S vaccination and SARS-CoV-2 variants. In the study overall: Ad26.COV2.S, an intramuscular injection, was given once or twice 56 days apart.

A note on this clone: This CDR3 is also generated by other DNA sequences in the sample.

Treatment noted: around 19 received Ad26.COV2.S at low or high dose, single or two shots; about five received placebo; per-sample allocation not given. Collection of the samples took place on day 63 after the first injection of vaccine or placebo. The V gene's germline CDR1 is SGHNT and CDR2 YYREEE (reference sequence). The CDR3 sequence is 15 residues long. Germline trimming cut 0 bases from V and 5 bases from J; bases unmatched to any gene: 4. Here immunoSEQ multiplex PCR was the method, and the copy in TCRdb shows in-frame clones only, minus some. The sample lists 350,000 to 450,000 clones, under 90% seen once, with around 7.4% in the top ten.

Material: peripheral blood, obtained in a trial of Ad26.COV2.S vaccine versus placebo. The source is a person between 18 and 65 years old who received the Ad26.COV2.S COVID-19 vaccine or a placebo. The V gene is TRBV5-4, the J gene TRBJ1-2, with 10 positions matching TRBD1. CDR3 DNA sequence: TGTGCCAGCAGCTTGGAAGGGACAGGGGTTTATGGCTACACCTTC. Protein: CASSLEGTGVYGYTF.